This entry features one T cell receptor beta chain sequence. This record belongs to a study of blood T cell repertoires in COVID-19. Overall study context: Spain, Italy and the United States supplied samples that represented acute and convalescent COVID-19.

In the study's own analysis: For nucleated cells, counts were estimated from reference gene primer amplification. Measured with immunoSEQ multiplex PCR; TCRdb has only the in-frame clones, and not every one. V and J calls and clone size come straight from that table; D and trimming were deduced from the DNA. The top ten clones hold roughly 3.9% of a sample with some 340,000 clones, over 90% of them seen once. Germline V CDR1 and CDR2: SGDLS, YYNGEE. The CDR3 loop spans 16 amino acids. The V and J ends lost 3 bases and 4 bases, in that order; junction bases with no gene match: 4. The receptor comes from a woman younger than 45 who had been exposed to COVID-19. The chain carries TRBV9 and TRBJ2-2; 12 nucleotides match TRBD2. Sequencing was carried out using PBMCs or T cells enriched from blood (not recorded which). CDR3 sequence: CASSASGGAATGELFF. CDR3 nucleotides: TGTGCCAGCAGCGCTAGCGGGGGGGCGGCCACCGGGGAGCTGTTTTTT. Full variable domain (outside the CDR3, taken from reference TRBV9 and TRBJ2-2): DSGVTQTPKHLITATGQRVTLRCSPRSGDLSVYWYQQSLDQGLQFLIQYYNGEERAKGNILERFSAQQFPDLHSELNLSSLELGDSALYFCASSASGGAATGELFFGEGSRLTVL.